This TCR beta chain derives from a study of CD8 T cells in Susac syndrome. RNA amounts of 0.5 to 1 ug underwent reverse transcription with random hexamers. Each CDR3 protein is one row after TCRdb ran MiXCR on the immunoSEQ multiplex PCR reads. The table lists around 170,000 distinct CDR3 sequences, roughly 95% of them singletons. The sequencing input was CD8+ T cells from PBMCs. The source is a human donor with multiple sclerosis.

The CDR3 loop reads CASSQEAPGTASYNEQFF. The CDR3 DNA follows: TGTGCCAGCAGCCAAGAGGCCCCTGGAACAGCTAGTTACAATGAGCAGTTCTTC. This sequence joins TRBV3-1 and TRBJ2-1; D gene unclear. V gave up 0 bases and J gave up 4 bases, with 19 bases separating them. The germline V gene has CDR1 LGHDT and CDR2 YNNKEL (reference sequence). CDR3 length: 18 amino acids.